The 8 T cell receptor beta chains below all came from one sample that was sequenced in a study of T cell clusters in autoimmune cytopenias. Multiplex touch-down PCR amplified TRB using TRB-A and TRB-B pools in one tube. TCRdb re-called the multiplex PCR reads and gives one entry per CDR3 protein, without DNA. The sample table sets out hundreds of distinct CDR3 sequences. TRB was amplified from roughly 250 ng of peripheral blood genomic DNA per sample. The sample taken for sequencing was peripheral blood. The receptors were gathered from a human donor with an autoimmune cytopenia or autoimmune hepatitis (not recorded which).

This clonotype shows up as medium-sized by frequency. The V gene is TRBV11-1, the J gene TRBJ1-6. Germline V CDR1 and CDR2: SGHAT, FQDESV (reference sequence). The CDR3 runs 14 residues. The CDR3 spells CASSLRGTNSPLHF. Filled out from reference TRBV11-1 and TRBJ1-6, the complete variable domain reads EAEVAQSPRYKITEKSQAVAFWCDPISGHATLYWYRQILGQGPELLVQFQDESVVDDSQLPKDRFSAERLKGVDSTLKIQPAELGDSAMYLCASSLRGTNSPLHFGNGTRLTVT.

Judged by frequency, this clonotype is medium-sized. The chain combines TRBV7-9 with TRBJ2-1; the TCRdb call, TRBD1, lacks DNA for checking. The CDR3 is 15 amino acids. Germline V lookup: CDR1 SEHNR, CDR2 FQNEAQ (reference sequence). The CDR3 loop reads CASSISGTGYHEQFF. The variable domain in full, with the rest retrieved from reference TRBV7-9 and TRBJ2-1, is DTGVSQNPRHKITKRGQNVTFRCDPISEHNRLYWYRQTLGQGPEFLTYFQNEAQLEKSRLLSDRFSAERPKGSFSTLEIQRTEQGDSAMYLCASSISGTGYHEQFFGPGTRLTVL.

This clonotype registers medium-sized by frequency. V is TRBV6-5 and J is TRBJ1-2. The CDR3 loop spans 12 amino acids. Germline CDR1 is MNHEY and CDR2 is SVGAGI. The CDR3 spells CASRATNYGYTF.

This clonotype counts as medium-sized by frequency. The genes are TRBV27 and TRBJ2-1; TCRdb proposes TRBD2, but this gene call is untestable without DNA. This CDR3 is built from 17 residues. Per germline, CDR1 MNHEY and CDR2 SMNVEV (reference sequence). CDR3 region: CASSFRSSGSSYNEQFF.

This rearrangement joins TRBV6-5 to TRBJ1-5; TCRdb proposes TRBD1, but this gene call is untestable without DNA. Germline-derived CDR1 and CDR2 are MNHEY and SVGAGI. The CDR3 is 15 residues long. The CDR3 loop is CASSYSPGEGQPQHF.

This clonotype ranks as medium-sized in terms of frequency. The chain has TRBV27 and TRBJ1-4; as DNA is missing, the TRBD1 call by TCRdb cannot be tested. This CDR3 has 16 amino acids. Per the germline V gene, CDR1 is MNHEY and CDR2 is SMNVEV (reference sequence). The CDR3 region is CASSPRYGGRKEKLFF.

This clonotype counts as medium-sized by frequency. This chain connects TRBV6-6 to TRBJ2-1; TCRdb's assignment of TRBD2 cannot be checked, as there is no DNA. There are 14 residues in the CDR3. CDR1 and CDR2 (germline): MNHNY, SVGAGI (reference sequence). The CDR3 spells CASSWTSGYNEQFF.

The genes are TRBV18 and TRBJ2-2; checking the TCRdb D call of TRBD2 is not possible without DNA. The CDR3 is 15 amino acids. The germline CDR1 and CDR2 sequences are KGHSH and LQKENI. CDR3: CASFLSGANTGELFF.